These 22 T cell receptor beta chains originate from one sample sequenced in a study of T cells in women clearing cervical HPV infection. Clones were read by immunoSEQ multiplex PCR, and TCRdb kept only the in-frame ones, dropping some. Its listing shows approximately 15,000 clones. Input material: blood buffy coat. The receptors shown here come from a woman between 18 and 75 years old with a cervical HPV16 infection that either progressed to CIN3+ or cleared (not recorded which).

A note on this clone: The read ends 3 residues shy of where the CDR3 ends; the end is completed using the germline J gene. The chain combines TRBV20-1 with TRBJ2-5; a weak D match, TRBD1 (6 bases). Germline V gene sequence: CDR1 DFQATT, CDR2 SNEGSKA (reference sequence). V was clipped by 1 base and J by 4 bases, with 13 bases between them. The CDR3 is 14 amino acids. Incomplete CDR3 DNA: TGCAGTGCTAGAGGAGGATTCAGGGGAGAGACC. Translation gives CSARGGFRGET. The CDR3, in full, reads CSARGGFRGETQYF.

About this clone itself: The read falls 3 residues short of the CDR3 end, and the missing part is taken from the germline J gene. This chain uses TRBV28 with TRBJ1-5; D may be TRBD1 (5 bases). The CDR3 length is 15 residues. V shed 5 bases and J shed 3 bases, with 14 bases lying between them. CDR1 is MDHEN, CDR2 SYDVKM, per germline. The CDR3 spells CASSGEDSFNQPQHF. The CDR3 DNA, read in part, is TGTGCCAGCAGTGGGGAAGACAGTTTCAATCAGCCC.

Comment on this clone: The read ends 3 residues before the CDR3 terminus; that terminus is restored from the germline J gene. The chain is built from TRBV7-6 and TRBJ2-2; D possibly matches TRBD1 or TRBD2 (5 bases each). Trimming took 4 bases from V and 4 from J, leaving 13 bases between them. CDR1 SGHVS and CDR2 FNYEAQ come from the germline V gene. The CDR3 length is 15 residues. CDR3 DNA (partial): TGTGCCAGCAGCTCGAGAGGGGTGGTCACCGGGGAG. The encoded protein is CASSSRGVVTGE. The entire CDR3 protein is CASSSRGVVTGELFF.

About this clone: The CDR3 is cut off 3 residues early in the read; its end comes from the germline J gene. The rearrangement uses TRBV7-2 and TRBJ1-5; no clear D. The CDR3 covers 13 residues. Per germline, CDR1 SGHTA and CDR2 FQGNSA. V lost 3 bases and J 6 bases, leaving 9 bases between the germline ends. The CDR3 DNA, read in part, is TGTGCCAGCAGCTTTGTCCAAGCTCAGCCC. Its protein is CASSFVQAQP. The entire CDR3 sequence reads CASSFVQAQPQHF.

To note about this clone: The DNA ends 3 residues before the CDR3 does, and the rest of the CDR3 is filled in from the germline J gene. The chain carries TRBV10-1 and TRBJ2-1; 8 bases are shared with TRBD1. Germline lookup yields CDR1 WNHNN and CDR2 SYGVQD (reference sequence). CDR3 size: 15 residues. With 2 bases clipped from V and 2 bases from J, the junction kept 2 bases outside the gene matches. The CDR3 is CASSEDRGPYNEQFF. Incomplete CDR3 DNA: TGCGCCAGCAGTGAGGACAGGGGACCCTACAATGAG.

This clone is classed as medium-sized by frequency. The DNA ends 3 residues before the CDR3 does, and the rest of the CDR3 is filled in from the germline J gene. The chain employs TRBV2 and TRBJ1-2; 8 positions match TRBD1. This CDR3 region has 12 residues. V was pared by 11 bases and J by 3 bases, with 5 bases of the junction left unmatched. CDR1 and CDR2 (germline): SNHLY, FYNNEI. The CDR3 bases that were read are TGTGCCGGACAGGGTTTGGACTATGGC. Translation gives CAGQGLDYG. The CDR3 in its entirety is CAGQGLDYGYTF.

CDR3 in amino acids: CASSWDRQETQYF. The covered CDR3 bases are TGCGCCAGCAGCTGGGACAGACAAGAGACC. The chain recombines TRBV5-1 with TRBJ2-5; TRBD1 aligns across 7 bases. From the germline J gene comes the end of the CDR3, since the read stops 3 residues before it. This CDR3 is built from 13 residues. Germline-derived CDR1 and CDR2 are SGHRS and YFSETQ. The V and J ends lost 3 bases and 2 bases, in that order; junction bases with no gene match: 1. The full variable domain, its missing parts supplied by reference TRBV5-1 and TRBJ2-5, is KAGVTQTPRYLIKTRGQQVTLSCSPISGHRSVSWYQQTPGQGLQFLFEYFSETQRNKGNFPGRFSGRQFSNSRSEMNVSTLELGDSALYLCASSWDRQETQYFGPGTRLLVL.

Turning to this clone: The observed sequence ends 3 residues before the CDR3 terminus, with the missing tail filled in from the germline J gene. V gene TRBV20-1 combines with J gene TRBJ2-7; TRBD1 is a possible D gene (6 bases). Between the trimmed V and J ends, which lost 1 base and 3 bases, there was a span of 13 bases. The CDR3 has 14 amino acids. CDR1 and CDR2 from the germline V gene are DFQATT and SNEGSKA (reference sequence). The sequenced CDR3 bases are TGCAGTGCTAGAGGGAAGCAGGGGAGCTACGAG. It specifies CSARGKQGSYE. The full CDR3 reads CSARGKQGSYEQYF.

A note on this clone: The read terminates 3 residues before the CDR3 end, so the remaining end is supplied by the germline J gene. This chain links TRBV7-2 with TRBJ2-2; 8 bases align to TRBD1. CDR3 size: 15 residues. V lost 4 bases, J lost 7 bases, and 8 bases stayed unmatched. Germline V gene data show CDR1 as SGHTA and CDR2 as FQGNSA. The CDR3 sequence: CASSSPTGGVGELFF. CDR3 DNA, as far as it was read: TGTGCCAGCAGCTCCCCCACAGGGGGTGTCGGGGAG. Looking up the rest from reference TRBV7-2 and TRBJ2-2 gives the full variable domain: GAGVSQSPSNKVTEKGKDVELRCDPISGHTALYWYRQSLGQGLEFLIYFQGNSAPDKSGLPSDRFSAERTGGSVSTLTIQRTQQEDSAVYLCASSSPTGGVGELFFGEGSRLTVL.

Concerning this clone: The missing CDR3 end, 3 residues past where the read stops, is filled in from the germline J gene. The gene calls are TRBV5-1 and TRBJ2-1; D perhaps matches TRBD1 (6 bases). Germline-derived CDR1 and CDR2 are SGHRS and YFSETQ. The CDR3 spans 14 residues. V was trimmed by 0 bases and J by 5 bases, leaving 9 bases between them. CDR3 in amino acids: CASSLEQGHNEQFF. The covered CDR3 bases are TGCGCCAGCAGCTTGGAACAGGGACACAATGAG.

For this clone: The junction departs from the called germline gene at one end, perhaps through a read error. The read comes to an end 3 residues before the CDR3 does, leaving the germline J gene to fill in the end. The chain couples TRBV5-1 to TRBJ2-1, with 7 positions matching TRBD2. The germline gives CDR1 SGHRS, CDR2 YFSETQ. The CDR3 extends over 14 amino acids. The part of the CDR3 DNA that was read is TGCGCCAACAGCTTGGAGCGGGACGTTGATGAG. This encodes CANSLERDVDE. The CDR3 reads in full as CANSLERDVDEQFF.

As regards this clone: The DNA ends 3 residues before the CDR3 does, and the rest of the CDR3 is filled in from the germline J gene. This chain uses TRBV30 with TRBJ2-7; D is perhaps TRBD2 (6 bases). V gave up 5 bases and J gave up 2 bases, with 16 bases separating them. The CDR3 totals 14 residues. Germline CDR1 reads GTSNPN; CDR2 reads SVGIG (reference sequence). CDR3 amino acids: CAWRSLGGTYEQYF. The sequenced part of the CDR3 DNA is TGTGCCTGGCGCTCTCTGGGGGGAACCTACGAG.

A remark on this clone: The read is 3 residues too short to cover the CDR3 end, so that end is filled in from the germline J gene. The chain employs TRBV7-9 and TRBJ1-3, with 7 bases identical to TRBD1. Germline V CDR1 and CDR2: SEHNR, FQNEAQ (reference sequence). CDR3 length: 15 residues. The V gene end was trimmed by 1 base and the J gene end by 2 bases; junction bases not matched to a gene: 2. CDR3 loop: CASSLGDRPGNTIYF. The CDR3 bases that were read are TGTGCCAGCAGCTTAGGGGACAGACCTGGAAACACC. Full variable domain (rest looked up from reference TRBV7-9 and TRBJ1-3): DTGVSQNPRHKITKRGQNVTFRCDPISEHNRLYWYRQTLGQGPEFLTYFQNEAQLEKSRLLSDRFSAERPKGSFSTLEIQRTEQGDSAMYLCASSLGDRPGNTIYFGEGSWLTVV.

Note on this clone: The CDR3 end is not reached by the read, which stops 3 residues before it; the germline J gene fills it in. The chain recombines TRBV5-6 with TRBJ1-2, with D uncertain. This CDR3 is 14 amino acids long. Germline V gene lookup returns CDR1 SGHDT and CDR2 YYEEEE. The V and J ends lost 0 bases and 7 bases respectively, with 13 bases between them. The CDR3 sequence: CASSLGGVGGGYTF. Incomplete CDR3 DNA: TGTGCCAGCAGCTTGGGCGGGGTAGGAGGTGGC.

Regarding this clone: The CDR3 end lies 3 residues beyond the end of the read and is filled in from the germline J gene. The chain employs TRBV30 and TRBJ2-7; TRBD1 might be the D (5 bases). This CDR3 spans 13 amino acids. The germline V and J ends were trimmed by 4 bases and 5 bases, with 15 bases remaining between them. Germline lookup yields CDR1 GTSNPN and CDR2 SVGIG (reference sequence). The CDR3 reads CAWNSVGEDEQYF. CDR3 DNA, as far as it was read: TGTGCCTGGAATTCGGTAGGGGAAGACGAG.

In the case of this clone: The CDR3 end lies 3 residues beyond the end of the read and is filled in from the germline J gene. The chain carries TRBV5-4 and TRBJ2-2, with 8 bases fitting TRBD1. This CDR3 has 15 residues. V dropped 2 bases and J dropped 4; count of bases not matched to a gene: 4. CDR1 SGHNT and CDR2 YYREEE come from the germline V gene (reference sequence). The DNA read from the CDR3 is TGTGCCAGCAGCTTTACAGGGGGAGGCACCGGGGAG. Translation gives CASSFTGGGTGE. In full, the CDR3 is CASSFTGGGTGELFF.

As regards this clone: The read is 3 residues too short to cover the CDR3 end, so that end is filled in from the germline J gene. The rearrangement joins TRBV10-1 to TRBJ1-2; D might be TRBD1 (5 bases). The germline V gene encodes CDR1 WNHNN and CDR2 SYGVQD (reference sequence). The CDR3 totals 14 residues. V lost 4 bases and J lost 7, with 16 bases in between. The sequenced CDR3 bases are TGCGCCAGCAGTGCAGGGCGAGAGGCAAGTGGC. It yields the protein CASSAGREASG. The whole CDR3 is CASSAGREASGYTF.

Notes on this clone: Read data end 3 residues before the CDR3 end; the end is taken from the germline J gene. The rearrangement joins TRBV3-1 (or the pseudogene TRBV3-2) to TRBJ2-3; D is unresolved. CDR3 size: 13 residues. With 2 bases removed from V and 6 bases from J, the gap between germline ends came to 9 bases. CDR1 LGHDT and CDR2 YNNKEL come from the germline V gene (reference sequence). Here the CDR3 reads CASSQLLGDTQYF. The covered CDR3 bases are TGTGCCAGCAGCCAACTGTTAGGGGATACG.

About this clone: The CDR3 end falls 3 residues outside the read, so it is completed with the germline J gene. The chain joins TRBV6-4 to TRBJ2-1; 7 bases agree with TRBD1. The length of the CDR3 is 15 residues. From germline, CDR1 is MRHNA and CDR2 SNTAGT. Trimming cost V 6 bases and J 0 bases; bases outside gene matches: 5. This CDR3 is CASSQGQSSYNEQFF. CDR3 DNA (partial): TGTGCCAGCAGCCAGGGACAGAGCTCCTACAATGAG.

With regard to this clone: The read ends 3 residues before the CDR3 terminus; that terminus is restored from the germline J gene. The rearrangement uses TRBV28 and TRBJ2-4; 9 bases are a match to TRBD1. Germline V gene sequence: CDR1 MDHEN, CDR2 SYDVKM. Trimming at V came to 7 bases and at J to 6 bases, leaving 10 bases not matched to a gene. This CDR3 has 15 amino acids. The part of the CDR3 DNA that was read is TGTGCCAGCACCTCTCCCCCGGGACAGGGAAACATT. Amino acid sequence: CASTSPPGQGNI. The whole CDR3 protein reads CASTSPPGQGNIQYF.

On this clone: The read comes to an end 3 residues before the CDR3 does, leaving the germline J gene to fill in the end. The V and J genes are TRBV9 and TRBJ2-2; 9 bases are shared with TRBD1. V lost 3 bases and J lost 4; bases outside the gene matches: 10. This CDR3 has 17 amino acids. Per the germline V gene, CDR1 is SGDLS and CDR2 is YYNGEE. Partial CDR3 DNA: TGTGCCAGCAGCGCTCCCGGGACAGGGTCTATCACCGGGGAG. It yields the protein CASSAPGTGSITGE. The whole CDR3 region reads CASSAPGTGSITGELFF.

About this clone: The observed sequence ends 3 residues before the CDR3 terminus, with the missing tail filled in from the germline J gene. J is TRBJ2-1 and V is TRBV14; 7 bases are shared with TRBD2. The CDR3 covers 16 residues. Germline V gene data show CDR1 as SGHDN and CDR2 as FVKESK. V lost 1 base and J lost 9; bases outside the gene matches: 12. The CDR3 bases that were read are TGTGCCAGCAGCCAAGGTAGAGTCGGGGGGTATAGTGAG. Translation: CASSQGRVGGYSE. The whole CDR3 protein reads CASSQGRVGGYSEQFF.